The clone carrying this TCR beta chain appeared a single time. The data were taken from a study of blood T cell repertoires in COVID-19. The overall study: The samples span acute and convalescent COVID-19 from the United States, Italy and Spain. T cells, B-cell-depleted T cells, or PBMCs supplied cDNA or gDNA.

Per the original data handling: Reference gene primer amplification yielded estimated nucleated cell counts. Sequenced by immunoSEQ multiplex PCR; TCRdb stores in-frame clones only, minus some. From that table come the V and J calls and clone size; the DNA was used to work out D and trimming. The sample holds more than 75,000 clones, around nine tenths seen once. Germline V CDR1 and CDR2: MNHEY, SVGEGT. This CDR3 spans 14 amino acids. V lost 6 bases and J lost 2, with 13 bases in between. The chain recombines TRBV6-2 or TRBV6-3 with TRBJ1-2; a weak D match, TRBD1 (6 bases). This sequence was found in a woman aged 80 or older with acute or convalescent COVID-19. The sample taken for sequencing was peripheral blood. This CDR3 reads CASSHRTVNYGYTF. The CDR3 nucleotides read TGTGCCAGCAGCCACAGGACAGTGAACTATGGCTACACCTTC.